These T cell receptor beta chains were read from a single sample in a study of shared clonotypes between healthy human individuals. Assay used: immunoSEQ multiplex PCR; TCRdb lists only in-frame clones, some missing. The profile shows roughly 86,000 clones, 60% to 70% of them singletons. Input material: memory CD8+ T cells sorted from blood. These receptors were collected from a man aged 30-40 years in good health. Both conserved end residues are trimmed from each CDR3.

j_call v_call cdr3_aa
TRBJ2-3 TRBV7-2 ASSLSPGGPVDTQY
TRBJ2-1 TRBV2 ASSWTSGDNEQF
TRBJ2-1 TRBV25-1 ASSEKILAGPSYNEQF
TRBJ1-1 TRBV6-1 ASGKTVLNTEAF
TRBJ2-7 TRBV15 ATSKGTWNIGEQY
TRBJ1-3 TRBV5-4 ASSLGTGGMSGNTIY
TRBJ2-1 TRBV18 ASSTTSPPLGEQF
TRBJ2-2 TRBV6-5 ASTSRGDAGELF
TRBJ2-3 TRBV6-4 ASSESSGSNADTQY
TRBJ2-5 TRBV15 ATSRGQGQETQY
TRBJ2-7 TRBV7-2 ASSLGVGLEQY
TRBJ2-5 TRBV4-3 ASSRRRTSGYSGGAETQY
TRBJ2-3 TRBV19 ASSIVGTGETDTQY
TRBJ2-5 TRBV5-6 ASSLYNSETQY
TRBJ2-1 TRBV7-9 ASSRSGTSGSFEQF
TRBJ2-3 TRBV4-3 ASSQVAASTDTQY
TRBJ2-1 TRBV7-8 ASSLDGSGNEQF
TRBJ2-7 TRBV5-4 ASSLSSAGLSYEQY
TRBJ2-5 TRBV5-1 ASSLTSAQETQY
TRBJ1-4 TRBV28 ASSFPRDSGKLF
TRBJ2-1 TRBV25-1 ASRTSGVYNEQF
TRBJ2-1 TRBV7-2 ASSTRTSGTGFGNEQF
TRBJ1-1 TRBV29-1 SGGQGPDTEAF
TRBJ2-7 TRBV7-6 ASSGGGAEQY
TRBJ1-2 TRBV28 ASSWHYGYT
TRBJ2-7 TRBV11-2 ASSLGLAGVYEQY
TRBJ2-1 TRBV18 ASSLEGLAGVGPYNEQF
TRBJ1-4 TRBV7-9 ASSFMSPATNEKLF
TRBJ2-4 TRBV12-5 ASGLVLIRRGYQAKNIQY
TRBJ1-5 TRBV6-1 ASSTGVTQPQH
TRBJ2-7 TRBV2 ASVPGLSAYEQY
TRBJ2-7 TRBV28 ASSLQQAYEQY
TRBJ2-7 TRBV6-5 ASKMFWDRADEQY
TRBJ2-5 TRBV11-3 ASSLRSSGSVETQY
TRBJ1-5 TRBV21-1 ASSKVFQDRVADQPQH
TRBJ2-5 TRBV5-1 ASSPTGRIQETQY
TRBJ2-5 TRBV7-3 ASSLSSPGETQY
TRBJ1-1 TRBV2 ASSLITGGTEAF
TRBJ2-4 TRBV4-1 ASSPLGSGSFIQY
TRBJ2-7 TRBV7-9 ASSNTSQGLQSYEQY
TRBJ2-7 TRBV27 ASSLGPGNEQY
TRBJ2-1 TRBV21-1 ASSKGPDTEQF
TRBJ2-3 TRBV5-1 ASSRIAGSTDTQY
TRBJ2-2 TRBV6-1 ASNLPMETGELF
TRBJ2-3 TRBV10-3 AISELDGRGDTQY
TRBJ2-1 TRBV5-5 ASSLEGGGSYNEQF
TRBJ2-1 TRBV7-3 ASSLVGRERQNHNEQF
TRBJ2-2 TRBV28 ASSTRQGTTNTGELF
TRBJ2-5 TRBV27 ASSLTGYQETQY
TRBJ1-1 TRBV5-3 ASPVGEMNTEAF
TRBJ2-1 TRBV7-6 ASSTGVAYGEQF
TRBJ2-7 TRBV7-6 ASSSAGEMSEQY
TRBJ2-5 TRBV27 ASSLKGSVIETQY
TRBJ2-7 TRBV9 ASSPRTSGTLSYEQY
TRBJ1-1 TRBV7-9 ASSRGYTEAF
TRBJ2-7 TRBV6-5 ASSISLSSDEQY
TRBJ2-2 TRBV25-1 ASSRGAATSTGELF
TRBJ2-1 TRBV15 ATSRPGLSYNEQF
TRBJ1-3 TRBV28 ASSVTGGLGNTIY